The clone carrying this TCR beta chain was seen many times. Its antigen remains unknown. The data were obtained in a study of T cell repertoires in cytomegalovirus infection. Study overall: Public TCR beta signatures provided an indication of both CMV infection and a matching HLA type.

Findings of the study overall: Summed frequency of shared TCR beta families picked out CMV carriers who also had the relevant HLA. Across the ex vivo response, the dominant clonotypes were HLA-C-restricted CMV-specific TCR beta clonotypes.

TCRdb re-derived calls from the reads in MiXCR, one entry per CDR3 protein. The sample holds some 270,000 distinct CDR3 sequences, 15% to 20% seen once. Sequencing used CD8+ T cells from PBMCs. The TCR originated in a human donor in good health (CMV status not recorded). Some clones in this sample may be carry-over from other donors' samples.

CDR3 in amino acids: CASSYEAGELFF. As DNA, the CDR3 is TGTGCCAGCAGTTATGAGGCCGGGGAGCTGTTTTTT. The genes are TRBV12-3 or TRBV12-4 and TRBJ2-2; D gene ambiguous. Trimming left V 4 bases short and J 6 bases short, with 6 bases between. The CDR3 totals 12 residues.